This TCR beta chain was sequenced during a study of OX40 agonist ivuxolimab in advanced cancers. About the investigation overall: Ivuxolimab, which targeted the costimulatory receptor OX40 (CD134), was an agonistic, fully human IgG2 monoclonal antibody. Intravenous ivuxolimab was administered to patients every 2 weeks at six dose levels: 0.01, 0.1, 0.3, 1.5, 3 and 10 mg/kg. Of the roughly 51 dose-escalation patients, hepatocellular carcinoma was present in 19, melanoma in roughly 15, renal cell carcinoma in 9 and head and neck cancer in 9. A male proportion of roughly 80% and a mean age of 60 years, ranging from roughly 23 to 80, were recorded for the dose-escalation cohort. Patients were allowed to have had prior anti-PD-1, anti-PD-L1 or anti-CTLA-4 therapy, and approximately 40% of the dose-escalation patients had previously received checkpoint inhibitors. Partial responses occurred in three dose-escalation patients, of whom one had hepatocellular carcinoma and two had cutaneous melanoma. The point of sequencing TCRbeta in the periphery was to test whether ivuxolimab changed TCR sequence diversity and drove clonal T-cell expansion. The paper describes the monotherapy dose-escalation part (N = 52 patients) of the phase I trial of ivuxolimab.

Genomic DNA was isolated from the sorted cells so that the TCRbeta CDR3 region could be sequenced. The immunoSEQ Assay was used for sequencing of TCRbeta CDR3 regions. TCRdb's version of the immuneACCESS table is confined to in-frame rearrangements and falls short of the full clone set. An unresolved V gene accounts for under half of the shortfall where checked; the remainder is of unknown origin. Here the sample has approximately 49,000 clones; 81% occur a single time. The ten most abundant clones make up about 7% of the sample. Comment on this clone: Its antigen remains unidentified. No base qualities exist here, and no much larger clone lies one base off it.

The CDR1 and CDR2 encoded by the germline V gene are MDHEN and SYDVKM. The CDR3 runs 17 amino acids, cysteine and phenylalanine included. CDR3 DNA only is kept here, 51 bases in frame from base 1. From V the trimming removes 4 bases and from J it removes 0 bases, while the gene matches leave 11 bases of the junction unaccounted for. The trial excluded patients who had a history of autoimmune disease or who were on systemic immunosuppression. Peripheral blood for TCR sequencing was collected from all dose cohorts at baseline, on cycle 4 day 1, and on cycle 7 day 1. The samples were drawn from a first-in-human, open-label, multicenter phase I dose-escalation trial of ivuxolimab. The trial enrolled adults with locally advanced or metastatic head and neck squamous cell, hepatocellular, melanoma or renal cell carcinoma. Before TCR sequencing, CD4+ T cells and CD8+ T cells were sorted from peripheral blood as separate populations.

Study-wide conclusions, independent of this receptor: Low levels of normalized T-cell clonal expansion were also seen in some nonresponding patients. At doses from 0.1 to 3.0 mg/kg, clonal expansion was seen in both CD4+ and CD8+ blood T cells between baseline and week 6. On average, CD8+ T cells showed more expanded clones than CD4+ T cells after ivuxolimab. In the 0.1-3.0 mg/kg groups, partial responders had among the lowest normalized peripheral clonal expansion, particularly in CD8+ T cells. The antigen specificity of the clonally expanded peripheral T cells was not determined.

The sequence came from an adult with an advanced solid tumor such as melanoma, head and neck, liver or kidney cancer. The sample consisted of CD4+ or CD8+ T cells sorted from blood, taken in a trial of the OX40 agonist ivuxolimab. In this chain, TRBV28 is recombined with TRBJ2-5; a stretch of 7 junction bases matches TRBD1. The nucleotide sequence reads TGTGCCAGCAGTTCCGGGACAGTACTTCCGTACCAAGAGACCCAGTACTTC. Translated, this is CASSSGTVLPYQETQYF.